These 18 T cell receptor beta chains were all obtained from the same sample, sequenced in a study of blood T cell repertoires in COVID-19 (dated by TCRdb to 2018 to 2020). The method behind the library was the immunoSEQ multiplex PCR assay. TCRdb re-hosts the immuneACCESS table, in-frame sequences only. Its copies lack some clones; in the studies checked, an unresolved V gene accounts for under half of them, and the cause for the rest is not known. Here the sample has 50,000 to 60,000 clones; roughly four fifths occur a single time. The top ten constitute more than 4.5% of the sample. Specimen: peripheral blood. The source is a human donor in a cohort sampled during active or convalescent COVID-19.

The chain couples TRBV2 to TRBJ1-4; 7 bases fit TRBD1. This CDR3 comprises 13 residues. CDR1 is SNHLY, CDR2 FYNNEI, per germline. Trimming took 7 bases from V and 7 from J; bases not matched to a gene: 6. For the CDR3, the DNA is TGTGCCAGCACCGGGACAGCGAGTGAAAAACTGTTTTTT. Residues: CASTGTASEKLFF.

The chain combines TRBV6-5 with TRBJ2-1; D is undetermined. CDR1 is MNHEY and CDR2 is SVGAGI in the germline V gene. The CDR3 sequence is 15 residues long. Trimming took 4 bases from V and 0 from J, leaving 10 bases between them. For the CDR3, the DNA is TGTGCCAGCAGTTTCGACTTGACCTCCTACAATGAGCAGTTCTTC. It is translated as CASSFDLTSYNEQFF.

CDR3 residues: CASSLVLAGVTDTQYF. The CDR3 DNA reads as TGTGCCAGCAGCTTGGTACTAGCGGGGGTCACAGATACGCAGTATTTT. The chain combines TRBV5-4 with TRBJ2-3; TRBD2 agrees at 11 bases. The CDR3 runs 16 residues. In germline, CDR1 is SGHNT, CDR2 YYREEE (reference sequence). V trimming: 0 bases; J trimming: 2 bases; junction bases outside the gene matches: 2.

This chain links TRBV29-1 with TRBJ1-2; no clear D gene. This CDR3 has 12 residues. CDR1 SQVTM and CDR2 ANQGSEA come from the germline V gene. V was clipped by 4 bases and J by 4 bases, with 10 bases between them. This CDR3 reads CSVVVAVYGYTF. The CDR3 DNA reads TGCAGCGTTGTGGTGGCAGTCTATGGCTACACCTTC.

Only a few counts were recorded for this clone. The chain uses TRBV19 and TRBJ1-2, with unresolved D. The CDR3 contains 13 residues. CDR1 is LNHDA, CDR2 SQIVND, per germline (reference sequence). Trimming pared 7 bases from V and 2 bases from J, leaving 11 bases between. The CDR3 bases are TGTGCCAGTACCCGAGGGCCCAACTATGGCTACACCTTC. It codes for CASTRGPNYGYTF.

The chain links TRBV4-3 to TRBJ2-7, with no clear D. The V gene lost 1 base and the J gene lost 3 bases, with 7 bases spanning the gap. The CDR3 totals 13 residues. Germline CDR1 and CDR2: LGHNA and YSLEER. The CDR3 spells CASSQGQNYEQYF. Here the CDR3 DNA reads TGCGCCAGCAGCCAAGGGCAGAACTACGAGCAGTACTTC.

The CDR3 loop reads CASSRTGGAQDTQYF. The DNA of the CDR3 is TGTGCCAGCAGCAGAACGGGGGGAGCCCAAGATACGCAGTATTTT. The chain couples TRBV7-2 to TRBJ2-3; 7 nucleotides agree with TRBD2. The CDR3 has 15 amino acids. CDR1 and CDR2 from the germline V gene are SGHTA and FQGNSA. J gave up 5 bases and V 5 bases, and 10 bases lay outside the gene matches.

The rearrangement joins TRBV29-1 to TRBJ2-7, with 8 nucleotides matching TRBD2. J lost 0 bases, V lost 4 bases, and 2 bases had no gene match. The CDR3 loop spans 13 amino acids. The V gene's germline CDR1 is SQVTM and CDR2 ANQGSEA. CDR3 sequence reads: CSVGLAGSYEQYF. The CDR3 nucleotides are TGCAGCGTTGGGCTAGCGGGCTCCTACGAGCAGTACTTC.

The V and J genes are TRBV12-5 and TRBJ2-3; 10 bases are a match to TRBD1. CDR3 length equals 16 residues. Per the germline V gene, CDR1 is LGHNT and CDR2 is FRNRAP. V lost 3 bases, J lost 2 bases, and 5 bases stayed unmatched. In nucleotides, the CDR3 is TGTGCTAGTGGTTTCCGGGACAGGGGCGCCACAGATACGCAGTATTTT. Encoded protein: CASGFRDRGATDTQYF. Filled out from reference TRBV12-5 and TRBJ2-3, the complete variable domain reads DARVTQTPRHKVTEMGQEVTMRCQPILGHNTVFWYRQTMMQGLELLAYFRNRAPLDDSGMPKDRFSAEMPDATLATLKIQPSEPRDSAVYFCASGFRDRGATDTQYFGPGTRLTVL.

This clone was seen more than once but under ten times. The V gene is TRBV4-2, the J gene TRBJ2-2; 8 nucleotides match TRBD2. Germline V lookup: CDR1 LGHNA, CDR2 YNFKEQ. V was pared by 0 bases and J by 5 bases, with 5 bases of the junction left unmatched. This CDR3 spans 16 amino acids. The CDR3 spells CASSQDLAGSTGELFF. The CDR3 region has the DNA TGTGCCAGCAGCCAAGATCTAGCGGGTTCTACCGGGGAGCTGTTTTTT.

The chain is built from TRBV9 and TRBJ1-2; 10 bases agree with TRBD1. The CDR3 runs 18 residues. V shed 0 bases and J 4 bases; nucleotides not matched to a gene: 12. The germline CDR1 and CDR2 sequences are SGDLS and YYNGEE. The CDR3 nucleotides read TGTGCCAGCAGCGTAGCTACTCCGACAGGGGGCGCGAGCTATGGCTACACCTTC. It specifies CASSVATPTGGASYGYTF.

The chain has TRBV12-3 or TRBV12-4 and TRBJ2-5, with TRBD1 as a possible D gene (5 bases). V gave up 5 bases and J gave up 3 bases, with 7 bases separating them. CDR3 length: 12 amino acids. The CDR3 nucleotides are TGTGCCAGCAGTACCAGGGAAGAGACCCAGTACTTC. The encoded protein is CASSTREETQYF.

The chain is built from TRBV5-5 and TRBJ2-3; D is perhaps TRBD2 (6 bases). This CDR3 is built from 14 residues. V lost 0 bases and J lost 5, with 10 bases in between. In germline, CDR1 is SGHKS, CDR2 YYEKEE (reference sequence). The CDR3 DNA is TGTGCCAGCAGCTTGGGTCAGGGAGGAGATACGCAGTATTTT. Protein: CASSLGQGGDTQYF.

The chain uses TRBV14 and TRBJ2-7, with D possibly matching TRBD2 (5 bases). V lost 2 bases, J lost 2 bases, and 10 bases lay in between. Germline assignment: CDR1 SGHDN and CDR2 FVKESK. The CDR3 is 14 residues long. CDR3 sequence reads: CASSQYAGPYEQYF. CDR3 DNA sequence: TGTGCCAGCAGCCAATATGCGGGCCCCTACGAGCAGTACTTC.

The chain combines TRBV6-5 with TRBJ2-3; tentative D call: TRBD2 (6 bases). Trimming took 5 bases from V and 2 from J, leaving 11 bases between them. Germline V lookup: CDR1 MNHEY, CDR2 SVGAGI. The CDR3 is 14 residues long. CDR3 sequence: CASSTGVPTDTQYF. The CDR3 coding sequence is TGTGCCAGCAGTACGGGGGTTCCCACAGATACGCAGTATTTT.

V usage is TRBV24-1 and J usage is TRBJ2-3; 9 nucleotides agree with TRBD2. The CDR3 loop spans 17 amino acids. The V gene's germline CDR1 is KGHDR and CDR2 SFDVKD. The V gene end was trimmed by 2 bases and the J gene end by 3 bases; junction bases not matched to a gene: 8. CDR3 amino acids: CATSDSGSGGPTDTQYF. The CDR3 bases are TGTGCCACCAGTGATTCGGGGAGCGGGGGGCCTACAGATACGCAGTATTTT.

V usage is TRBV19 and J usage is TRBJ1-6; a weak D match, TRBD1 (5 bases). Per the germline V gene, CDR1 is LNHDA and CDR2 is SQIVND (reference sequence). Trimming shortened V by 3 bases and J by 6 bases, and 12 bases separated the two germline ends. The CDR3 covers 15 residues. For the CDR3, the DNA is TGTGCCAGTAGTATTCTGGTTGGGGCTAATTCACCCCTCCACTTT. As protein: CASSILVGANSPLHF.

This clone appeared once. The chain carries TRBV10-3 and TRBJ2-1; weak D call: TRBD2 (5 bases). The germline CDR1 and CDR2 sequences are ENHRY and SYGVKD. V was pared by 0 bases and J by 5 bases, with 8 bases between. The CDR3 covers 14 residues. CDR3 in amino acids: CAISESEVDNEQFF. The CDR3, as DNA: TGTGCCATCAGTGAGTCGGAGGTTGACAATGAGCAGTTCTTC.